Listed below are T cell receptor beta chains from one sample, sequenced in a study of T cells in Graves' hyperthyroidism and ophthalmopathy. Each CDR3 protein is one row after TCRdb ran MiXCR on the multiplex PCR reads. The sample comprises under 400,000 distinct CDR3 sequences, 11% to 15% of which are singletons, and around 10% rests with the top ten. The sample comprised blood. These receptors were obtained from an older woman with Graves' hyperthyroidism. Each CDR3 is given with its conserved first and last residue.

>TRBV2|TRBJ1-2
CASSPTVGYTF
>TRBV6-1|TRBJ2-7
CASSYNGGTEQYF
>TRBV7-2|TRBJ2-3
CASSLHKSYTQYF
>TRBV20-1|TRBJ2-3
CSARRLAATDTQYF
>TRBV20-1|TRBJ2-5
CSARQDSFQETQYF
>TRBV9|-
CASSVGLAGNEQYF
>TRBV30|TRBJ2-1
CAWKSGISYNEQFF
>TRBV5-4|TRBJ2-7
CASSLDRQSYEQYF
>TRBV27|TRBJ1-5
CASSPTLWPQHF
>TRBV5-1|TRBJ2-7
CASSRGQGASYEQYF
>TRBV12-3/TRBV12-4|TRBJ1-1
CASRMSQAVLTEAFF
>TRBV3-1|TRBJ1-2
CASSQGPGGFYGYTF
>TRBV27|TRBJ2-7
CASGPTDYEQYF
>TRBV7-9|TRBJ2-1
CASSLVSGIYNEQFF
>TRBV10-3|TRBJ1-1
CAISVNPGSTEAFF
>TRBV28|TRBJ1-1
CASSPPGRGTEAFF
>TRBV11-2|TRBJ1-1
CASSLRTGDFTEAFF
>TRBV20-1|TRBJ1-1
CSARDDRGGGWNTEAFF
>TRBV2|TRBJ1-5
CASSESRYSNQPQHF
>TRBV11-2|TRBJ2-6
CASSLTSGANVLTF
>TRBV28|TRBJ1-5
CASSSGGQPQHF
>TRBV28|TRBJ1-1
CASSLSTGGSTEAFF
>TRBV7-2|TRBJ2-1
CASSLAGLAQFF
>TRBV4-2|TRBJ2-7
CASSQAHDKLYEQYF
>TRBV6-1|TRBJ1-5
CASSESGANQPQHF
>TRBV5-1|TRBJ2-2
CASSLPTTSGTLNTGELFF
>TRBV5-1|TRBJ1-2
CASSPGTGADYTF
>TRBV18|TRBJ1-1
CASSPGTGAGGVFF
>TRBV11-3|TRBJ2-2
CASSPGSSGSRNTGELFF
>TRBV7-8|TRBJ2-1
CASSLAIPTVQRFF
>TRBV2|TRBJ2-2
CASRWGSTRELFF
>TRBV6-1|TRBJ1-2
CASSPLGQPLGYGYTF
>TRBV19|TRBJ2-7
CASSIVPQDSYEQYF
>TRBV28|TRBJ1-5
CASKDREGAYSNQPQHF
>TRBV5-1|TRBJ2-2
CASRTGRDVGGELFF
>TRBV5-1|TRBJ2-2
CASSLDGQGTGELFF
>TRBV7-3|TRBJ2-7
CASSLGLGPADEQYF
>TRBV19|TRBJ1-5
CASSFGDSNQPQHF
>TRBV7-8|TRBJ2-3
CASSLVLGLDSTDTQYF
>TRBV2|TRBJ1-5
CASNGATTRNQPQHF
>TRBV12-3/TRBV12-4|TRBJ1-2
CASLSGRTYGYTF
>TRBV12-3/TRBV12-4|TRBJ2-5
CASSPSGYQETQYF
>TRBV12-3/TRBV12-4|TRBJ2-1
CASSLGGMGYNEQFF
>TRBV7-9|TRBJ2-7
CASSLPGPTYEQYF
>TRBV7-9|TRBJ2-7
CASSRRTLQSSYEQYF
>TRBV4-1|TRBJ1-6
CASSQVGRGLYSPLHF
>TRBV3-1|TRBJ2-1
CASSQGGAGGFGEQFF
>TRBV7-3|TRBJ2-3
CASSDGRQGNTDTQYF
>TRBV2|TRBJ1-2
CASRAAGYGYTF
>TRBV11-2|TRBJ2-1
CASSFPGSGSNEQFF
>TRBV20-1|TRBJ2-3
CSAFERETQYF
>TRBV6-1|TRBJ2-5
CASSPVQSQETQYF
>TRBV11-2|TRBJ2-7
CASQPGRAWGLAGNSYEQYF
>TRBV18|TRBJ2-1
CASSPREGSYNEQFF
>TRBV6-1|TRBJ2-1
CASSETSGTYNEQFF